This TCR beta chain was documented in a study of blood T cell repertoires in COVID-19 (TCRdb year 2020). For the study in its entirety: Samples from collaborators originated in the United States, Italy and Spain and spanned both the acute and convalescent phases of COVID-19. The prospective study material was composed of cDNA or gDNA derived from T cells, B-cell-depleted T cells, or PBMCs. The dataset comprised deeply sampled blood TCRbeta repertoires from subjects exposed to, actively infected with, or recovered from COVID-19. The repertoires were released in a freely available public database intended as a resource for research on the immune response to SARS-CoV-2. The samples were drawn from the first 160 participants of the ongoing ImmuneRACE study and from more than 1,000 subjects provided by 6 global collaborators. A de-identified subject ID, COVID-19 status, age in years and sex were almost always included in the sample metadata. Where available, HLA class I and class II types were taken from metadata supplied by the sample provider and were not determined by assay-based typing.

The paper as a whole reports these results and caveats: The quantity of clinical and demographic metadata differed by source and by participant and was supplied without curation.

Participants in the prospective study were aged roughly 18 to 100 years, lived in approximately 26 United States geographic areas, and enrolled through a virtual design. In the prospective study, participants were assigned to cohorts based on the clinical history participants reported in a screening survey and a study questionnaire. Each participant in the prospective study had whole blood, serum and a nasopharyngeal or oropharyngeal swab collected by mobile phlebotomists. Participants in the prospective study had the option to provide additional blood draws and questionnaires over a 2-month period. Before DNA extraction, prospective study blood samples were shipped either frozen or at room temperature. CDR1 and CDR2 were assigned from the germline V gene (reference sequence) as SGHNT and YYREEE. At the junction V is shortened by 5 bases and J by 2 bases; bases outside the gene matches: 8. From its cysteine to its phenylalanine, the CDR3 spans 16 amino acids. The DNA shown is the 48-base CDR3, in frame from base 1.

TCRbeta CDR3 regions were amplified from genomic DNA by means of the immunoSEQ Assay, a bias-controlled multiplex PCR. Processing in the source paper ran as follows. Within the assay, amplification of reference gene primers was used to estimate how many nucleated cells each sample contained. To quantify the absolute abundance of each unique TCRbeta CDR3 rearrangement, sequence reads were collapsed and filtered. For each sample, productive Simpson clonality was calculated by taking the square root of Simpson's diversity index across productive rearrangements. In TCRdb, the immuneACCESS table is reduced to in-frame sequences with V and J assigned. These tables do not hold every clone; where another copy was compared, an unresolved V gene accounts for under half, and the others remain unexplained. The DNA gave D and trimming, while V, J and clone size come from that table. Recorded for this sample are 470,000 or so clones; roughly nine tenths of them occurred a single time. The ten top clones hold roughly 1.9% of the sample.

Details on this clone: Its antigen remains undetermined. Qualities for individual bases were not recorded, and no much larger clone is one base off.

The specimen sequenced was PBMCs or T cells enriched from blood (not recorded which). The sequence links TRBV5-4 to TRBJ2-7; TRBD2 fits 12 bases in the junction. The sequence came from a woman aged 18-29 years with acute COVID-19. This receptor carries the CDR3 CASSMGLAGATYEQYF. In nucleotide form, the sequence is TGTGCCAGCAGTATGGGACTAGCGGGTGCCACCTACGAGCAGTACTTC. The CDR3 plus the reference TRBV5-4 and TRBJ2-7 genes for the other parts give the full variable domain: ETGVTQSPTHLIKTRGQQVTLRCSSQSGHNTVSWYQQALGQGPQFIFQYYREEENGRGNFPPRFSGLQFPNYSSELNVNALELDDSALYLCASSMGLAGATYEQYFGPGTRLTVT.